The 20 T cell receptor beta chains in this list originate from one sample, sequenced in a study of cytomegalovirus exposure and HLA in healthy donors. 13 Jbeta primers and 60 Vbeta primers were used for the PCR. Produced via immunoSEQ multiplex PCR; TCRdb's table is partial and in-frame only. The table shows 120,000 to 150,000 clones, with roughly 80% occurring only once. Sequencing was carried out using PBMCs. These receptors all stem from a female donor in good health and CMV-seronegative.

J is TRBJ1-6 and V is TRBV5-1, with TRBD1 identical over 7 bases. V trimming: 2 bases; J trimming: 9 bases; junction bases outside the gene matches: 11. The CDR3 contains 16 residues. CDR1 and CDR2 (germline): SGHRS, YFSETQ. CDR3 in amino acids: CASSFRQGGIGSPLHF. The CDR3 DNA reads TGCGCCAGCAGCTTCCGACAGGGTGGAATAGGTTCACCCCTCCACTTT.

The chain recombines TRBV30 with TRBJ1-3; TRBD1 matches 8 bases. V dropped 2 bases and J dropped 1; count of bases not matched to a gene: 1. Looked up from germline, CDR1 is GTSNPN and CDR2 is SVGIG (reference sequence). CDR3 length: 14 amino acids. The CDR3 protein is CAWSQGASGNTIYF. The CDR3 region has the DNA TGTGCCTGGAGTCAGGGGGCTTCTGGAAACACCATATATTTT.

This chain connects TRBV29-1 to TRBJ1-4; 7 bases match TRBD1. J was trimmed by 8 bases and V by 6 bases; bases with no gene match: 15. CDR1 is SQVTM and CDR2 is ANQGSEA in the germline V gene. CDR3 length: 15 amino acids. In nucleotides, the CDR3 is TGCAGCGTATACTACCCGGGGACAGCTGGGGAAAAACTGTTTTTT. This translates into CSVYYPGTAGEKLFF.

This clone appeared a few times. The chain employs TRBV5-4 and TRBJ1-1; 8 positions match TRBD1. V was clipped by 0 bases and J by 6 bases; unmatched bases: 7. This CDR3 has 15 residues. Germline lookup yields CDR1 SGHNT and CDR2 YYREEE (reference sequence). The CDR3 bases are TGTGCCAGCAGCTTGGTGGAGACAGGGGAGGCTGAAGCTTTCTTT. It encodes CASSLVETGEAEAFF.

This sequence joins TRBV6-1 and TRBJ2-2; 7 bases map to TRBD1. Germline loops: CDR1 MNHNS, CDR2 SASEGT. Trimming removed 3 bases from V and 9 bases from J; junction bases left unmatched: 13. CDR3 length: 16 residues. DNA for the CDR3: TGTGCCAGCAGTGATGACAGGGTTAAACCTTCTAGGGAGCTGTTTTTT. The encoded protein is CASSDDRVKPSRELFF.

This chain connects TRBV25-1 to TRBJ2-2, with 8 bases fitting TRBD2. V dropped 7 bases and J dropped 2; count of bases not matched to a gene: 15. Germline CDR1 reads MGHDK; CDR2 reads SYGVNS. The CDR3 contains 18 residues. The CDR3 coding sequence is TGTGCCAGCACCTCGGGTGGGAGCGGGAGAGGTAACACCGGGGAGCTGTTTTTT. Protein sequence: CASTSGGSGRGNTGELFF. Together with reference TRBV25-1 and TRBJ2-2, the CDR3 gives the full variable domain: EADIYQTPRYLVIGTGKKITLECSQTMGHDKMYWYQQDPGMELHLIHYSYGVNSTEKGDLSSESTVSRIRTEHFPLTLESARPSHTSQYLCASTSGGSGRGNTGELFFGEGSRLTVL.

This chain links TRBV25-1 with TRBJ2-3, with a weak D call TRBD2 (6 bases). Germline assignment: CDR1 MGHDK and CDR2 SYGVNS. V was cut by 6 bases and J by 1 base, with 11 bases left in between. This CDR3 has 14 residues. DNA of the CDR3: TGTGCCAGCAGCCTAACGGGAGGCACAGATACGCAGTATTTT. Residues: CASSLTGGTDTQYF.

The gene calls are TRBV7-9 and TRBJ2-7; D is perhaps TRBD1 (5 bases). The length of the CDR3 is 14 residues. V was trimmed by 4 bases and J by 3 bases, leaving 13 bases between them. The germline CDR1 and CDR2 sequences are SEHNR and FQNEAQ (reference sequence). The CDR3 DNA sequence: TGTGCCAGCAGCTCCACAGGTATGCGCTACGAGCAGTACTTC. It is translated as CASSSTGMRYEQYF.

The chain employs TRBV29-1 and TRBJ1-2, with no clear D. The CDR3 runs to 12 residues. Trimming took 0 bases from V and 4 from J, leaving 6 bases between them. Germline CDR1 and CDR2: SQVTM and ANQGSEA. The CDR3 DNA reads as TGCAGCGTTGAAGACAGTTTCTATGGCTACACCTTC. Its translation: CSVEDSFYGYTF.

The rearrangement links TRBV4-1 to TRBJ2-7, with 10 bases lining up with TRBD1. The CDR3 is made up of 15 amino acids. From germline, CDR1 is MGHRA and CDR2 YSYEKL. J gave up 1 base and V 4 bases, and 4 bases lay outside the gene matches. The DNA of the CDR3 is TGCGCCAGCAGCCCTCCGGGACAGGGGTCCTACGAGCAGTACTTC. Residues: CASSPPGQGSYEQYF.

The sample holds one count of this clone. The chain employs TRBV27 and TRBJ2-7; 10 bases are shared with TRBD1. CDR1 and CDR2 (germline): MNHEY, SMNVEV (reference sequence). The V gene end was trimmed by 7 bases and the J gene end by 8 bases; junction bases not matched to a gene: 11. CDR3 size: 14 residues. Here the CDR3 DNA reads TGTGCCAGCATCCCGGGACAGGGGCCGTTAAAGCAGTACTTC. Translating it yields CASIPGQGPLKQYF.

This chain joins TRBV7-9 and TRBJ1-6; TRBD1 matches at 7 bases. V was pared by 5 bases and J by 9 bases, with 7 bases of the junction left unmatched. The CDR3 contains 14 residues. Germline lookup yields CDR1 SEHNR and CDR2 FQNEAQ (reference sequence). CDR3 in DNA: TGTGCCAGCAGCGGCACAGGGGTTAGTTCACCCCTCCACTTT. It specifies CASSGTGVSSPLHF.

This clone was seen only a few times. The V and J genes are TRBV7-9 and TRBJ2-7, with 10 bases matching TRBD2. Germline values: CDR1 SEHNR, CDR2 FQNEAQ (reference sequence). The ends lost 5 bases at V and 3 bases at J; junction bases unmatched: 4. The CDR3 runs to 14 residues. The CDR3 reads CASSPTSGNYEQYF. CDR3 nucleotides: TGTGCCAGCAGCCCAACTAGCGGGAACTACGAGCAGTACTTC.

This clone was counted a few times. The chain couples TRBV7-9 to TRBJ1-1; 7 bases are shared with TRBD1. With 7 bases clipped from V and 10 bases from J, the junction kept 12 bases outside the gene matches. This CDR3 comprises 13 residues. Germline-derived CDR1 and CDR2 are SEHNR and FQNEAQ (reference sequence). The CDR3 sequence: CASTPDRAGGAFF. The DNA of the CDR3 is TGTGCCAGCACCCCCGACAGGGCGGGCGGAGCTTTCTTT.

The chain uses TRBV7-2 and TRBJ1-1; the D gene is possibly TRBD1 (5 bases). The CDR3 extends over 16 amino acids. V lost 5 bases, J lost 6 bases, and 22 bases lay in between. In germline, CDR1 is SGHTA, CDR2 FQGNSA. CDR3 loop: CASSAFPRGKSPEAFF. In DNA form, the CDR3 reads TGTGCCAGCAGCGCATTTCCCCGGGGGAAAAGTCCTGAAGCTTTCTTT.

The rearrangement links TRBV7-2 to TRBJ1-1; D is unresolved. The CDR3 runs 13 residues. CDR1 is SGHTA, CDR2 FQGNSA, per germline. The V gene lost 6 bases and the J gene lost 4 bases, with 12 bases spanning the gap. The CDR3 loop is CASRGFQGTEAFF. As DNA, the CDR3 is TGTGCCAGCAGGGGCTTTCAAGGCACTGAAGCTTTCTTT.

The chain is built from TRBV6-5 and TRBJ1-5; 8 bases line up with TRBD1. CDR3 length: 15 amino acids. V was pared by 0 bases and J by 5 bases, with 3 bases of the junction left unmatched. Germline CDR1 and CDR2: MNHEY and SVGAGI. In nucleotides, the CDR3 is TGTGCCAGCAGTTACTCTGCAGGGGGCTATCAGCCCCAGCATTTT. Translated, it gives CASSYSAGGYQPQHF.

The CDR3 spells CASSLDATSGASSYNEQFF. The CDR3 nucleotides are TGTGCCAGCAGCTTAGATGCGACTAGCGGTGCGAGCTCCTACAATGAGCAGTTCTTC. This chain uses TRBV11-2 with TRBJ2-1; 9 positions agree with TRBD2. This CDR3 region has 19 residues. The trim removed 0 bases at V and 0 bases at J, leaving 9 bases unmatched. The V gene's germline CDR1 is SGHAT and CDR2 FQNNGV. The complete variable domain, with remaining parts taken from reference TRBV11-2 and TRBJ2-1, reads EAGVAQSPRYKIIEKRQSVAFWCNPISGHATLYWYQQILGQGPKLLIQFQNNGVVDDSQLPKDRFSAERLKGVDSTLKIQPAKLEDSAVYLCASSLDATSGASSYNEQFFGPGTRLTVL.

This chain links TRBV5-1 with TRBJ2-1; 9 bases match TRBD2. The germline V gene encodes CDR1 SGHRS and CDR2 YFSETQ. The CDR3 length is 15 residues. V was pared by 0 bases and J by 7 bases, with 5 bases of the junction left unmatched. For the CDR3, the DNA is TGCGCCAGCAGCTTGGGGCGGGGGGGCAGTAATGAGCAGTTCTTC. As protein: CASSLGRGGSNEQFF.

This clone was seen more than once but under ten times. The chain joins TRBV2 to TRBJ2-6, with D unresolved. The germline gives CDR1 SNHLY, CDR2 FYNNEI. Trimming pared 10 bases from V and 1 base from J, leaving 8 bases between. The CDR3 is 13 residues long. The CDR3 DNA reads TGTGCCACCGCGTATTCTGGGGCCAACGTCCTGACTTTC. Protein product: CATAYSGANVLTF.